The entry below gives a single TCR beta chain sequence along with its context. These data belong to a study of blood T cell repertoires in COVID-19. Study summary: The analysed material was cDNA or gDNA that came from T cells, B-cell-depleted T cells, or PBMCs.

Trimming pared 4 bases from V and 3 bases from J, leaving 11 bases between. The CDR3 sequence is 14 residues long. CDR1 and CDR2 (germline): SGHRS, YFSETQ. Profiling relied on immunoSEQ multiplex PCR, and the TCRdb table lists in-frame clones only, not all of them. The sample has roughly 70,000 clones, approximately 90% seen once. This rearrangement joins TRBV5-1 to TRBJ2-1, with D perhaps matching TRBD2 (7 bases). The specimen was peripheral blood. The receptor was isolated from a woman aged 55-70 years with active COVID-19. The CDR3 here is CASSAGGLYNEQFF. DNA for the CDR3: TGCGCCAGCAGCGCCGGGGGGCTCTACAATGAGCAGTTCTTC.